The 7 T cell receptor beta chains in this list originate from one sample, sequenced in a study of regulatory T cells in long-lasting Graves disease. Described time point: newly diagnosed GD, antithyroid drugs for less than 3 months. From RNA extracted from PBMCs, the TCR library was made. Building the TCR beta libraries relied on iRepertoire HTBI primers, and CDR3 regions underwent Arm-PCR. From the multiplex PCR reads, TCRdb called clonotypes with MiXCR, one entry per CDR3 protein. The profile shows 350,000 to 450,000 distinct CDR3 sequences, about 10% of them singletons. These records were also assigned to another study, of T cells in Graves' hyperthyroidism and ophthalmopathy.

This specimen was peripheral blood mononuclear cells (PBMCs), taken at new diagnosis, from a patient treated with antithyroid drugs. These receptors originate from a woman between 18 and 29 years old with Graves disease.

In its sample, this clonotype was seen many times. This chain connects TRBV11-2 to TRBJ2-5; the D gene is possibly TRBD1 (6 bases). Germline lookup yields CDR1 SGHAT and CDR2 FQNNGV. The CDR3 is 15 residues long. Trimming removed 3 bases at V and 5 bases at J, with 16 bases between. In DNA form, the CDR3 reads TGTGCCAGCAGCTTGGGGCCTCAGAGGGGGGAGACCCAGTACTTC. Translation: CASSLGPQRGETQYF.

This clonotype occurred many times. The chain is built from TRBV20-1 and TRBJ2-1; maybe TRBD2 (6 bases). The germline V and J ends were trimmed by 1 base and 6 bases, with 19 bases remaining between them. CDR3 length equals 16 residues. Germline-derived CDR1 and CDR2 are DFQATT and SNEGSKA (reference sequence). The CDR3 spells CSARGGYGRWSNEQFF. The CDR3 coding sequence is TGCAGTGCTAGAGGAGGATACGGGAGATGGTCCAATGAGCAGTTCTTC.

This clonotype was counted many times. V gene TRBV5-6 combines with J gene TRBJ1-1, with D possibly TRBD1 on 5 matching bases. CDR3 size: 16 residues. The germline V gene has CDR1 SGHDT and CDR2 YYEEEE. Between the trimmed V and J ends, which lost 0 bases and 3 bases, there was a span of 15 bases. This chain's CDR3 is CASSLAGQFFDTEAFF. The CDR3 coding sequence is TGTGCCAGCAGCTTGGCAGGGCAGTTTTTCGACACTGAAGCTTTCTTT.

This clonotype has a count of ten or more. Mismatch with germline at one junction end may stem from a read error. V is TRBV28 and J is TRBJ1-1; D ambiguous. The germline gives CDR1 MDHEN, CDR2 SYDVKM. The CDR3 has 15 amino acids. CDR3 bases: TGCGCCAGCAGCTTGGTAGCGGGCGTGAACACTGAAGCTTTCTTT. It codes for CASSLVAGVNTEAFF.

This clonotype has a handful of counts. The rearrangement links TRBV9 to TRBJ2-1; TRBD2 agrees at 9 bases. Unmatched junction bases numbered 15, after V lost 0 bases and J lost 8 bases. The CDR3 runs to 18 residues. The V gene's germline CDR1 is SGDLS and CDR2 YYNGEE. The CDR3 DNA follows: TGTGCCAGCAGCGTAGGCCCGGCTAGCGGGATTACAGAGGATGAGCAGTTCTTC. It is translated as CASSVGPASGITEDEQFF.

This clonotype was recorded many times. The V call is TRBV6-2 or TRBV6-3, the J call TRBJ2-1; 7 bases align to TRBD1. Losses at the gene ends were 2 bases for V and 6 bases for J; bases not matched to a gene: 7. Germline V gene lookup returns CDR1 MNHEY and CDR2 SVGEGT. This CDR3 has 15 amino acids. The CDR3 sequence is CASSYKGASGNEQFF. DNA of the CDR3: TGTGCCAGCAGTTACAAGGGGGCGTCCGGCAATGAGCAGTTCTTC.

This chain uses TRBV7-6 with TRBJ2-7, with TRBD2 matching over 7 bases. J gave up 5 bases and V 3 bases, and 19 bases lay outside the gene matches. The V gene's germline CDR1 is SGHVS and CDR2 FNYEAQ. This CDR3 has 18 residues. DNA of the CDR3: TGTGCCAGCAGCTTGAGATTTGTAGAGCGGGATCCGGTTAACGAGCAGTACTTC. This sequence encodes CASSLRFVERDPVNEQYF.